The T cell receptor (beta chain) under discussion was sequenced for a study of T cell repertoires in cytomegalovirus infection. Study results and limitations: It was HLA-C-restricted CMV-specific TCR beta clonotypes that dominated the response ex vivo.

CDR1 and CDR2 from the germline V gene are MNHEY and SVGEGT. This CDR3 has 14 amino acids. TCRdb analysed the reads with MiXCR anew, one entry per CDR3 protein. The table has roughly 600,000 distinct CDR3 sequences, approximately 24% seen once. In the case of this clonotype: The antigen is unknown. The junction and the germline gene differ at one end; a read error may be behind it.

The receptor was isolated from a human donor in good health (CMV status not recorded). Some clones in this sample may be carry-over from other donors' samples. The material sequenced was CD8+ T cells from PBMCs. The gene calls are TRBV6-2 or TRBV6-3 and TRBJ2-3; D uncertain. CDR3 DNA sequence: TGTGCCAACAGTTACCCTGTTAGGCCAGATACGCAGTATTTT. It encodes CANSYPVRPDTQYF.